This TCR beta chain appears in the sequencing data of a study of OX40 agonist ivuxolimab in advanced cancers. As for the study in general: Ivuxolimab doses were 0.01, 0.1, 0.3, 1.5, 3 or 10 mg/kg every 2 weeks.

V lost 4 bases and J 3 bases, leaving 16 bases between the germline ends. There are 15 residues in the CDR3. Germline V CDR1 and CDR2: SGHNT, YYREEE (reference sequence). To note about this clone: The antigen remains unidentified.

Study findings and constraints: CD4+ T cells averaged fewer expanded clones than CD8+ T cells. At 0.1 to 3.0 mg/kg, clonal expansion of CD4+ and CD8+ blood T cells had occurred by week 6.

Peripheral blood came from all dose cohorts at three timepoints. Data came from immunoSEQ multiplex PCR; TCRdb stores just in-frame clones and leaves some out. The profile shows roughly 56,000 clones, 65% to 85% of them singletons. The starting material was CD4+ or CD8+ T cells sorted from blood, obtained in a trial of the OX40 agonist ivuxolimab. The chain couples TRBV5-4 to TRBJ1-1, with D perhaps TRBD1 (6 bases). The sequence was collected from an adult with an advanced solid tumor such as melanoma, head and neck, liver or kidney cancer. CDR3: CASSPSNRVHTEAFF. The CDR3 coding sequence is TGTGCCAGCAGCCCGTCCAACAGGGTACACACTGAAGCTTTCTTT.